The clone carrying this TCR beta chain has just a few counts. The authors ran a second PCR of roughly 6 to 12 cycles using a sample-barcoded 5' primer and a J-beta primer mix. Each cDNA was tagged by a template-switch adaptor containing 12 random nucleotides. One entry per CDR3 protein, called by TCRdb with MiXCR from the 5' RACE reads. There are some 850,000 distinct CDR3 sequences in the sample; about 26% occur only once, and around 2.9% lies in the top ten. The draw of peripheral blood yielded ten milliliters from each donor. These data are taken from a study of blood T cells in healthy people across ages. These data were likewise used in another study, on T cells of mothers and their children. This second report adds: Input to cDNA synthesis comprised all extracted RNA, at a ratio of approximately 1.5 ug per 15 ul.

Sequencing was performed on blood. The origin of this receptor is a boy between 10 and 17 years old in good health.

DNA of the CDR3: TGCAGCGTTCGGCAGGGCCACACTGAAGCTTTCTTT. This gives the protein CSVRQGHTEAFF. This chain uses TRBV29-1 with TRBJ1-1, with D possibly matching TRBD1 (5 bases). The CDR3 is made up of 12 amino acids. Germline values: CDR1 SQVTM, CDR2 ANQGSEA. Between the trimmed V and J ends, which lost 5 bases and 3 bases, there was a span of 10 bases.